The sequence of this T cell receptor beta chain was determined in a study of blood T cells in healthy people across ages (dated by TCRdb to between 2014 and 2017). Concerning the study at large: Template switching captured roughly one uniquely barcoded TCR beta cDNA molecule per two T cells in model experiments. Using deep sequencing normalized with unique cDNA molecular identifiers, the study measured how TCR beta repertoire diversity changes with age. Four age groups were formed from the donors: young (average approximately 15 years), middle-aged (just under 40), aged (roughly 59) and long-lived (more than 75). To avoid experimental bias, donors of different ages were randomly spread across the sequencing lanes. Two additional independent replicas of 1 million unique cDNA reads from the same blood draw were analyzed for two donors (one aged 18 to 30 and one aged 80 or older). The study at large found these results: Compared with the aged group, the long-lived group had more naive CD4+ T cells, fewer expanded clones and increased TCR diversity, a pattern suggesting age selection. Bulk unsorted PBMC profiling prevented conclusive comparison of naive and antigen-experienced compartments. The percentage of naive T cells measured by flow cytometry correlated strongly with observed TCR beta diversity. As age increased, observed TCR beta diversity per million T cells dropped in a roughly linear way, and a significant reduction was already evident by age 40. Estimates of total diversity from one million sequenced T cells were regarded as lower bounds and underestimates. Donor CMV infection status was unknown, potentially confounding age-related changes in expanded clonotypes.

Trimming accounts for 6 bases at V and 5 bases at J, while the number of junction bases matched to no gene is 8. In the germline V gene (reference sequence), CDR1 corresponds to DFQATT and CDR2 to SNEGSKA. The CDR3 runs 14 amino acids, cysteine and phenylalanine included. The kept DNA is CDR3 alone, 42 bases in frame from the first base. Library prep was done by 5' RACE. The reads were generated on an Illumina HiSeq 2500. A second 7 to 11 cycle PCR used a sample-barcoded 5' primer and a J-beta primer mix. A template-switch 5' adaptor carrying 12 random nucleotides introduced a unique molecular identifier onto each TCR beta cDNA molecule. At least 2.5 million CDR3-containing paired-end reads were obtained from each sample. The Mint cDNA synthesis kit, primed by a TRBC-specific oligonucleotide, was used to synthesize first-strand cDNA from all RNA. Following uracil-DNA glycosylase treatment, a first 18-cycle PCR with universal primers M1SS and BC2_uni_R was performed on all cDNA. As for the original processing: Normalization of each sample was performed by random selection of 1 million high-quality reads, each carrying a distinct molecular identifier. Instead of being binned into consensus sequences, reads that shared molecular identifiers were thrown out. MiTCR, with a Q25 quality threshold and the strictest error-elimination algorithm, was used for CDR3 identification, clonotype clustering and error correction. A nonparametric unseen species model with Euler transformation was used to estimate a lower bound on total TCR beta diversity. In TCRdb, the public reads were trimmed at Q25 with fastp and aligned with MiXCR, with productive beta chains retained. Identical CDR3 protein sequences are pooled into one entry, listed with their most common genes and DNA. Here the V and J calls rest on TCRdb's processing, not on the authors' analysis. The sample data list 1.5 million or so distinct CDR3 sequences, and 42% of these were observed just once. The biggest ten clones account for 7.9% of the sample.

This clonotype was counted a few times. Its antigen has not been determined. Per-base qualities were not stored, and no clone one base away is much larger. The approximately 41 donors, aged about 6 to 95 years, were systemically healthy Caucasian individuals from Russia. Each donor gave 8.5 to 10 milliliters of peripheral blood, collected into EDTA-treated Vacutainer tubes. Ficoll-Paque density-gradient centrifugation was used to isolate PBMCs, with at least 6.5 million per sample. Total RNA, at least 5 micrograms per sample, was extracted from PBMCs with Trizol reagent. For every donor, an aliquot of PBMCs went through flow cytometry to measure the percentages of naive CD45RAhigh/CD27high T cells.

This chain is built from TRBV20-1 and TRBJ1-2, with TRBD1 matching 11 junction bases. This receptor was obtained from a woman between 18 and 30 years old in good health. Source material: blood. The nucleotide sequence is TGCAGTGCCCCGAGGACAGGGGGCCGGTATGGCTACACCTTC. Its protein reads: CSAPRTGGRYGYTF.